Presented here are 26 T cell receptor beta chains from one specimen sequenced in a study of cytotoxic CD8 clonotypes in ibrutinib-treated CLL. The method was immunoSEQ multiplex PCR; TCRdb's version includes in-frame clones alone and lacks a portion of them. The data show 150,000 or so clones, approximately 80% seen once. The sample in question was PBMCs, obtained after 36 months of ibrutinib treatment. These receptors originate from a human donor with chronic lymphocytic leukemia.

The genes are TRBV4-1 and TRBJ1-2, with unresolved D. Germline V gene lookup returns CDR1 MGHRA and CDR2 YSYEKL. The CDR3 is made up of 13 amino acids. The V gene lost 2 bases and the J gene lost 1 base, with 5 bases spanning the gap. The CDR3 loop is CASSQNSNYGYTF. The CDR3 DNA is TGCGCCAGCAGCCAAAACAGTAACTATGGCTACACCTTC.

J is TRBJ2-3 and V is TRBV7-3, with 10 bases lining up with TRBD2. Germline V lookup: CDR1 SGHTA, CDR2 FQGTGA. The J segment lost 3 bases and the V segment lost 5 bases, leaving 5 bases of the junction unmatched. The CDR3 covers 15 residues. The DNA for the CDR3 is TGTGCCAGCAGCCCTCTTAGCGGGAGGACAGATACGCAGTATTTT. Its translation is CASSPLSGRTDTQYF. The full variable domain, with the rest looked up from reference TRBV7-3 and TRBJ2-3, is GAGVSQTPSNKVTEKGKYVELRCDPISGHTALYWYRQSLGQGPEFLIYFQGTGAADDSGLPNDRFFAVRPEGSVSTLKIQRTERGDSAVYLCASSPLSGRTDTQYFGPGTRLTVL.

Ten or more counts support this clone. The chain joins TRBV19 to TRBJ1-6; D ambiguous. CDR1 and CDR2 (germline): LNHDA, SQIVND (reference sequence). The CDR3 is 16 residues long. V lost 5 bases, J lost 7 bases, and 18 bases lay in between. Here the CDR3 DNA reads TGTGCCAGTAGTCCCCGGGCCCGATTGGGGAATTCACCCCTCCACTTT. This translates into CASSPRARLGNSPLHF.

The V and J genes are TRBV2 and TRBJ1-5, with TRBD1 identical over 7 bases. V lost 6 bases to trimming and J lost 1 base; unmatched junction nucleotides: 3. CDR3 length equals 14 residues. Germline CDR1 and CDR2: SNHLY and FYNNEI. The CDR3 reads CASSQQGSNQPQHF. The DNA of the CDR3 is TGTGCCAGCAGCCAACAGGGGAGCAATCAGCCCCAGCATTTT.

The chain recombines TRBV5-8 with TRBJ2-1, with 7 bases identical to TRBD2. Trimming took 4 bases from V and 8 from J; bases not matched to a gene: 12. Germline CDR1 is SGHTS and CDR2 is YDEGEE. The CDR3 is 15 residues long. The DNA for the CDR3 is TGTGCCAGCAGCCGGAGAAGCGGGGTAGGCGATGAGCAGTTCTTC. Its protein product is CASSRRSGVGDEQFF.

This chain connects TRBV4-1 to TRBJ2-7, with 9 bases that match TRBD2. With V trimmed by 3 bases and J by 5 bases, 14 bases remained unmatched. The germline V gene encodes CDR1 MGHRA and CDR2 YSYEKL. The CDR3 length is 17 residues. For the CDR3, the DNA is TGCGCCAGCAGCCAGGATCCCATAGCGGGAGTTAGCCACGAGCAGTACTTC. It encodes CASSQDPIAGVSHEQYF.

The chain carries TRBV5-8 and TRBJ1-2, with TRBD1 matching 8 bases. CDR1 is SGHTS and CDR2 is YDEGEE in the germline V gene. The CDR3 spans 14 residues. The trim removed 4 bases at V and 7 bases at J, leaving 9 bases unmatched. The CDR3 reads CASSSRTGKAGYTF. Written as DNA, the CDR3 is TGTGCCAGCAGCAGTCGGACAGGGAAAGCTGGCTACACCTTC.

The chain couples TRBV29-1 to TRBJ2-3; 13 bases map to TRBD2. Trimming cost V 1 base and J 0 bases; bases outside gene matches: 7. Germline CDR1 is SQVTM and CDR2 is ANQGSEA. CDR3 size: 18 residues. The CDR3 sequence is CSVEGTSGGTSSTDTQYF. Here the CDR3 DNA reads TGCAGCGTTGAAGGGACTAGCGGGGGCACCTCTAGCACAGATACGCAGTATTTT.

This clone was observed once. The chain is built from TRBV7-7 and TRBJ2-1; D may be TRBD1 or TRBD2 (5 bases each). V was shortened by 5 bases and J by 6 bases, with 17 bases between the two germline ends. The CDR3 contains 15 residues. Germline V CDR1 and CDR2: SSHAT, FNYEAQ (reference sequence). The CDR3 spells CASSPWQGEGNEQFF. The CDR3 DNA reads as TGTGCCAGCAGCCCCTGGCAGGGAGAGGGCAATGAGCAGTTCTTC.

V gene TRBV5-1 combines with J gene TRBJ2-2, with D perhaps matching TRBD1 or TRBD2 (5 bases each). Between the trimmed V and J ends, which lost 7 bases and 2 bases, there was a span of 15 bases. The length of the CDR3 is 15 residues. Germline V gene data show CDR1 as SGHRS and CDR2 as YFSETQ. CDR3 coding DNA: TGCGCCAGCCGCTGGGGACCCGACAACACCGGGGAGCTGTTTTTT. It codes for CASRWGPDNTGELFF.

The chain links TRBV5-1 to TRBJ2-7, with 10 bases aligning to TRBD1. Germline CDR1 is SGHRS and CDR2 is YFSETQ. V lost 3 bases, J lost 5 bases, and 5 bases stayed unmatched. The CDR3 length is 14 residues. Here the CDR3 reads CASSSQGQGNEQYF. The CDR3 DNA sequence: TGCGCCAGCAGCTCACAGGGACAGGGGAACGAGCAGTACTTC.

This clone has a single count. The rearrangement uses TRBV7-6 and TRBJ2-7; no clear D. V lost 4 bases to trimming and J lost 4 bases, with 8 bases between them. The CDR3 sequence is 12 residues long. CDR1 is SGHVS, CDR2 FNYEAQ, per germline. The CDR3 here is CASSSQPYEQYF. CDR3 DNA sequence: TGTGCCAGCAGCTCACAGCCTTACGAGCAGTACTTC. The complete variable domain, with remaining parts taken from reference TRBV7-6 and TRBJ2-7, reads GAGVSQSPRYKVTKRGQDVALRCDPISGHVSLYWYRQALGQGPEFLTYFNYEAQQDKSGLPNDRFSAERPEGSISTLTIQRTEQRDSAMYRCASSSQPYEQYFGPGTRLTVT.

V usage is TRBV18 and J usage is TRBJ2-7; 7 bases align to TRBD2. CDR1 and CDR2 from the germline V gene are KGHSH and LQKENI. CDR3 length: 15 amino acids. V was clipped by 2 bases and J by 1 base; unmatched bases: 5. The CDR3 DNA is TGTGCCAGCTCACCAGAACCGGGGGGATCCTACGAGCAGTACTTC. Translated: CASSPEPGGSYEQYF.

This clone was counted a single time. The chain is built from TRBV7-9 and TRBJ1-2; unclear D gene. Germline assignment: CDR1 SEHNR and CDR2 FQNEAQ (reference sequence). The length of the CDR3 is 18 residues. V lost 4 bases to trimming and J lost 2 bases, with 23 bases between them. The CDR3 is CASSSLSRRQEINYGYTF. The CDR3 DNA follows: TGTGCCAGCAGCTCCCTTTCTCGGAGGCAAGAGATAAACTATGGCTACACCTTC.

This rearrangement joins TRBV9 to TRBJ2-7, with 7 bases that match TRBD2. The CDR3 spans 14 residues. Germline V gives CDR1 SGDLS, CDR2 YYNGEE. Trimming removed 4 bases from V and 2 bases from J; junction bases left unmatched: 6. The CDR3 region has the DNA TGTGCCAGCAGCCCACCCGGGGGGACCTACGAGCAGTACTTC. It codes for CASSPPGGTYEQYF. Full variable domain (missing parts from reference TRBV9 and TRBJ2-7): DSGVTQTPKHLITATGQRVTLRCSPRSGDLSVYWYQQSLDQGLQFLIQYYNGEERAKGNILERFSAQQFPDLHSELNLSSLELGDSALYFCASSPPGGTYEQYFGPGTRLTVT.

In its sample, this clone was seen a few times. V gene TRBV4-1 combines with J gene TRBJ1-3; D may be TRBD1 (6 bases). V lost 6 bases and J lost 6, with 15 bases in between. The CDR3 totals 14 residues. Germline CDR1 reads MGHRA; CDR2 reads YSYEKL. The CDR3 DNA follows: TGCGCCAGCAGTCACACCGACAGGAAAAACACCATATATTTT. Protein sequence: CASSHTDRKNTIYF.

This clone was detected only a few times. V is TRBV19 and J is TRBJ2-7, with 9 bases aligning to TRBD2. The CDR3 length is 14 residues. V dropped 3 bases and J dropped 6; count of bases not matched to a gene: 6. The germline V gene encodes CDR1 LNHDA and CDR2 SQIVND (reference sequence). The CDR3 DNA follows: TGTGCCAGTAGTATGATGGCGGGAGGGGGCGAGCAGTACTTC. Its translation is CASSMMAGGGEQYF.

This chain joins TRBV5-1 and TRBJ2-2, with a possible D match to TRBD2 (5 bases). V was cut by 0 bases and J by 8 bases, with 11 bases left in between. CDR3 size: 14 residues. From germline, CDR1 is SGHRS and CDR2 YFSETQ. The CDR3 loop is CASSLEGSGGELFF. In nucleotides, the CDR3 is TGCGCCAGCAGCTTGGAAGGAAGCGGTGGGGAGCTGTTTTTT.

The rearrangement uses TRBV6-1 and TRBJ1-5; D is ambiguous. From germline, CDR1 is MNHNS and CDR2 SASEGT. CDR3 length: 15 residues. V was trimmed by 4 bases and J by 4 bases, leaving 14 bases between them. The CDR3 bases are TGTGCCAGCAGTGCTGAGGTATCGGCAAATCAGCCCCAGCATTTT. Protein: CASSAEVSANQPQHF.

The CDR3 loop reads CSAGTLLTGELFF. CDR3 DNA: TGCAGCGCCGGGACACTCCTGACCGGGGAGCTGTTTTTT. V usage is TRBV29-1 and J usage is TRBJ2-2, with D possibly TRBD1 on 6 matching bases. CDR1 is SQVTM and CDR2 is ANQGSEA in the germline V gene. This CDR3 region has 13 residues. The V end lost 7 bases, the J end lost 5 bases, and 14 bases lay between the germline ends.

The chain combines TRBV28 with TRBJ1-1; D is undetermined. Germline V gene data show CDR1 as MDHEN and CDR2 as SYDVKM. The CDR3 covers 13 residues. With 4 bases removed from V and 0 bases from J, the gap between germline ends came to 6 bases. The CDR3 loop reads CASSSGVNTEAFF. Written as DNA, the CDR3 is TGTGCCAGCAGTTCCGGGGTGAACACTGAAGCTTTCTTT.

This clone was counted a few times. V usage is TRBV19 and J usage is TRBJ2-7, with D tentatively TRBD2 (5 bases). The length of the CDR3 is 15 residues. The V end lost 3 bases, the J end lost 3 bases, and 15 bases lay between the germline ends. Germline V gene data show CDR1 as LNHDA and CDR2 as SQIVND (reference sequence). CDR3 coding DNA: TGTGCCAGTAGTATGGGTACGCGAGGGTACTACGAGCAGTACTTC. This translates into CASSMGTRGYYEQYF.

This clone was recorded once. The J gene is TRBJ2-5, the V gene TRBV2; no reliable D call. The germline gives CDR1 SNHLY, CDR2 FYNNEI. The CDR3 extends over 15 amino acids. V lost 4 bases to trimming and J lost 5 bases, with 17 bases between them. The CDR3 DNA sequence: TGTGCCAGCAGTGCCCGGGTCCTACCTGGGGAGACCCAGTACTTC. Translation gives CASSARVLPGETQYF. Combining the CDR3 with reference TRBV2 and TRBJ2-5 gives the whole variable domain EPEVTQTPSHQVTQMGQEVILRCVPISNHLYFYWYRQILGQKVEFLVSFYNNEISEKSEIFDDQFSVERPDGSNFTLKIRSTKLEDSAMYFCASSARVLPGETQYFGPGTRLLVL.

CDR3 bases: TGTGCCAGCAGCTTAGATGGGACAGGCATCCCGCCGAACATTCAGTACTTC. Amino acids: CASSLDGTGIPPNIQYF. The rearrangement joins TRBV11-3 to TRBJ2-4; 8 positions agree with TRBD1. CDR3 length: 17 residues. Germline CDR1 SGHNT, CDR2 YENEEA. V shed 0 bases and J 7 bases; nucleotides not matched to a gene: 11. Drawing the rest from reference TRBV11-3 and TRBJ2-4, the complete variable domain is EAGVVQSPRYKIIEKKQPVAFWCNPISGHNTLYWYLQNLGQGPELLIRYENEEAVDDSQLPKDRFSAERLKGVDSTLKIQPAELGDSAVYLCASSLDGTGIPPNIQYFGAGTRLSVL.

V and J are TRBV27 and TRBJ1-1; TRBD1 matches at 8 bases. V shed 2 bases and J 7 bases; nucleotides not matched to a gene: 12. CDR1 and CDR2 (germline): MNHEY, SMNVEV (reference sequence). The length of the CDR3 is 16 residues. CDR3 nucleotide sequence: TGTGCCAGCAGTTTAGAATATTGGACAGGGAGGGTTGAAGCTTTCTTT. Amino acid sequence: CASSLEYWTGRVEAFF.

The gene calls are TRBV5-1 and TRBJ2-1; tentative D call: TRBD1 (5 bases). Germline V gene lookup returns CDR1 SGHRS and CDR2 YFSETQ. This CDR3 is built from 14 residues. The ends were cut back, 5 bases at V and 5 bases at J, with 14 bases in the middle. The CDR3 region has the DNA TGCGCCAGCAGTTGGGCGGCCAGGGACAATGAGCAGTTCTTC. As protein: CASSWAARDNEQFF.